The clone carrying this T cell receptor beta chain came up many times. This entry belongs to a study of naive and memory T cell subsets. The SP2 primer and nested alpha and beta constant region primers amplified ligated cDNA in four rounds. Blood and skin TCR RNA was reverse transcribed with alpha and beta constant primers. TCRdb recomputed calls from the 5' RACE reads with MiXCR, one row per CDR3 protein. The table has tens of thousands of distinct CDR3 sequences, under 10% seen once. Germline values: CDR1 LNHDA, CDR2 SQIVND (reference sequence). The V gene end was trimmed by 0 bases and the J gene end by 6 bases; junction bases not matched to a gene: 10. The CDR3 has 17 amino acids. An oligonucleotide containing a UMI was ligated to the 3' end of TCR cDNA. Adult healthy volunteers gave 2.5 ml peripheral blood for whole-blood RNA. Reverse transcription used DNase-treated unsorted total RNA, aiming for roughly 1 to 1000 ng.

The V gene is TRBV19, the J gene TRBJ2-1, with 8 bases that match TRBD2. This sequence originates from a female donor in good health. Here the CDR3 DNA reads TGTGCCAGTAGTATAGATCAGCCTAGCGGGCCTCCCAATGAGCAGTTCTTC. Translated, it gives CASSIDQPSGPPNEQFF.